Listed here are 15 T cell receptor beta chains from one sample, sequenced in a study of post-analysis software for immune sequencing data. Study-level results: Compared with controls, patients had more of about 5 TRBV segments, including TRBV5-6, TRBV5-1 and TRBV20-1.

Libraries were made from TCR beta cDNA, and they carried unique molecular identifiers. TCRdb processed the PCR reads anew with MiXCR; each CDR3 protein has one entry. The data contain about 620,000 distinct CDR3 sequences, roughly two fifths of them singletons. These receptors' targets are unknown. Sequenced material: blood. The receptors stem from a girl aged 10 to 17 with multiple sclerosis.

This chain joins TRBV3-1 and TRBJ1-2; possible D gene TRBD1, 6 bases. Germline V gives CDR1 LGHDT, CDR2 YNNKEL (reference sequence). Trimming stripped 1 base from V and 8 bases from J, with 11 bases between. The CDR3 is 13 residues long. The DNA of the CDR3 is TGTGCCAGCAGCCAAGCTGGGGGCGAGGGCTACACCTTC. Its protein is CASSQAGGEGYTF.

This sequence joins TRBV10-3 and TRBJ2-7; 10 positions agree with TRBD1. V dropped 5 bases and J dropped 1; count of bases not matched to a gene: 5. The germline gives CDR1 ENHRY, CDR2 SYGVKD. The CDR3 is 15 amino acids. Written as DNA, the CDR3 is TGTGCCATCAGTCAACCGGGACAGGGGTCCTACGAGCAGTACTTC. Amino acids: CAISQPGQGSYEQYF.

The DNA of the CDR3 is TGTGCCAGCAGCTTGACAGAGTTGGGGGGCTACACCTTC. Protein product: CASSLTELGGYTF. V is TRBV5-6 and J is TRBJ1-2, with D unresolved. Germline V gene lookup returns CDR1 SGHDT and CDR2 YYEEEE. The CDR3 has 13 residues. V was clipped by 1 base and J by 8 bases, with 12 bases between them.

This clonotype has more than one count but fewer than ten. The chain recombines TRBV10-3 with TRBJ2-3; TRBD1 matches 12 bases. CDR3 length equals 14 residues. Per germline, CDR1 ENHRY and CDR2 SYGVKD. V lost 6 bases and J lost 6; bases outside the gene matches: 4. The CDR3 protein is CAISGTGGKDTQYF. The CDR3 DNA follows: TGTGCCATCAGCGGGACAGGGGGCAAGGATACGCAGTATTTT.

The chain recombines TRBV20-1 with TRBJ2-3, with 11 bases lining up with TRBD2. Unmatched junction bases numbered 6, after V lost 4 bases and J lost 3 bases. The CDR3 runs to 15 residues. Germline lookup yields CDR1 DFQATT and CDR2 SNEGSKA (reference sequence). For the CDR3, the DNA is TGCAGTGCTACGGGACTAGCGGAGATTACAGATACGCAGTATTTT. Its protein is CSATGLAEITDTQYF.

V is TRBV20-1 and J is TRBJ1-2; D is ambiguous. The CDR3 length is 14 residues. V lost 6 bases to trimming and J lost 0 bases, with 14 bases between them. Germline V CDR1 and CDR2: DFQATT, SNEGSKA (reference sequence). The CDR3 spells CSAGGVEANYGYTF. In nucleotides, the CDR3 is TGCAGTGCGGGCGGGGTCGAGGCTAACTATGGCTACACCTTC.

The chain is built from TRBV3-1 and TRBJ1-1; D perhaps matches TRBD1 (5 bases). Looked up from germline, CDR1 is LGHDT and CDR2 is YNNKEL (reference sequence). V lost 0 bases and J 11 bases, leaving 13 bases between the germline ends. The CDR3 sequence is 13 residues long. This CDR3 reads CASSQDRERGAFF. CDR3 DNA sequence: TGTGCCAGCAGCCAAGATAGGGAGCGGGGCGCTTTCTTT.

The CDR3 DNA reads TGTGCCAGCAGCCTCTCCCTCCGCGAACTAGCGGGAGCGGGCAATGAGCAGTTCTTC. This translates into CASSLSLRELAGAGNEQFF. The genes are TRBV12-3 or TRBV12-4 and TRBJ2-1; 11 nucleotides agree with TRBD2. The CDR3 is made up of 19 amino acids. V dropped 6 bases and J dropped 6; count of bases not matched to a gene: 19.

The chain couples TRBV20-1 to TRBJ2-3, with D possibly being TRBD1 (6 bases). Trimming removed 4 bases from V and 1 base from J, with 6 bases in between. This CDR3 is 12 amino acids long. The germline V gene encodes CDR1 DFQATT and CDR2 SNEGSKA (reference sequence). The CDR3 DNA follows: TGCAGTGCTACAGGGGGCACAGATACGCAGTATTTT. It yields the protein CSATGGTDTQYF.

This clonotype turned up a few times. The chain has TRBV3-1 and TRBJ2-5; the D is unclear. This CDR3 region has 15 residues. The germline V gene has CDR1 LGHDT and CDR2 YNNKEL (reference sequence). Trimming took 4 bases from V and 3 from J, leaving 15 bases between them. This CDR3 reads CASSPLRGREETQYF. In nucleotides, the CDR3 is TGTGCCAGCAGCCCCCTAAGAGGAAGGGAAGAGACCCAGTACTTC.

This clonotype was seen more than once but under ten times. The chain has TRBV12-3 or TRBV12-4 and TRBJ2-1, with 8 bases identical to TRBD2. CDR3 length equals 17 residues. V shed 1 base and J 3 bases; nucleotides not matched to a gene: 8. CDR3 loop: CASSLEASGSYYNEQFF. CDR3 bases: TGTGCCAGCAGTTTAGAGGCTAGCGGGTCCTACTACAATGAGCAGTTCTTC.

The genes are TRBV25-1 and TRBJ2-7, with D perhaps matching TRBD1 or TRBD2 (6 bases each). CDR1 is MGHDK, CDR2 SYGVNS, per germline. The CDR3 extends over 15 amino acids. Trimming stripped 5 bases from V and 7 bases from J, with 21 bases between. Here the CDR3 reads CASSPGGTRWGEQYF. The CDR3 nucleotides read TGTGCCAGCAGTCCTGGAGGGACACGATGGGGAGAGCAGTACTTC.

This chain uses TRBV12-3 or TRBV12-4 with TRBJ2-7, with 7 positions matching TRBD1. The CDR3 consists of 14 residues. Unmatched junction bases numbered 8, after V lost 7 bases and J lost 2 bases. The CDR3 is CASTSTGIAYEQYF. CDR3 sequence (DNA): TGTGCCAGCACCTCGACAGGGATCGCCTACGAGCAGTACTTC.

The chain carries TRBV2 and TRBJ2-7; TRBD2 might be the D (6 bases). From germline, CDR1 is SNHLY and CDR2 FYNNEI. The V and J ends lost 9 bases and 3 bases respectively, with 15 bases between them. This CDR3 region has 13 residues. The CDR3 spells CASLAGRSYEQYF. In nucleotides, the CDR3 is TGTGCCAGTTTGGCGGGGAGGAGCTACGAGCAGTACTTC.

The chain employs TRBV12-3 or TRBV12-4 and TRBJ1-2, with D tentatively TRBD1 (6 bases). V lost 4 bases and J lost 4, with 16 bases in between. CDR3 length: 15 amino acids. Written as DNA, the CDR3 is TGTGCCAGCAGTTCCAAGGGAGAGGGGGTCTATGGCTACACCTTC. Protein product: CASSSKGEGVYGYTF.